A selection of T cell receptor beta chains follows, all from one sample in a study of OX40 agonist ivuxolimab in advanced cancers. Produced via immunoSEQ multiplex PCR; TCRdb's table is partial and in-frame only. This table has tens of thousands of clones, about 90% appearing once. Sequenced material: CD4+ or CD8+ T cells sorted from blood, taken in a trial of the OX40 agonist ivuxolimab. The receptors derive from an adult with an advanced solid tumor such as melanoma, head and neck, liver or kidney cancer. Each CDR3 is given with its conserved first and last residue. Each record gives: clone size, D gene, V gene, J gene, CDR3 protein, CDR3 DNA. The D gene is left open where the match is weak. Expanded clones get a size class; other rows say once, few or many, or leave the size out.

abundance: .; d_gene: TRBD1; v_gene: TRBV7-9; j_gene: TRBJ2-1; CDR3aa: CASSSRVTGVDEQFF; CDR3nt: TGTGCCAGCAGCTCGAGGGTGACAGGGGTCGATGAGCAGTTCTTC
abundance: few; d_gene: .; v_gene: TRBV19; j_gene: TRBJ1-2; CDR3aa: CASGLSGPQGPYGYTF; CDR3nt: TGTGCCAGCGGGTTGTCAGGGCCTCAAGGACCGTATGGCTACACCTTC
abundance: .; d_gene: .; v_gene: TRBV29-1; j_gene: TRBJ2-7; CDR3aa: CSVQGQTYEQYF; CDR3nt: TGCAGCGTCCAGGGTCAGACCTACGAGCAGTACTTC
abundance: .; d_gene: .; v_gene: TRBV11-1; j_gene: TRBJ1-5; CDR3aa: CASSLDSFQPQHF; CDR3nt: TGTGCCAGCAGCCTCGACAGTTTCCAGCCCCAGCATTTT
abundance: once; d_gene: .; v_gene: TRBV29-1; j_gene: TRBJ2-3; CDR3aa: CSVDGAASKPGDTQYF; CDR3nt: TGCAGCGTTGATGGGGCTGCTTCCAAACCTGGAGATACGCAGTATTTT
abundance: .; d_gene: TRBD2; v_gene: TRBV7-9; j_gene: TRBJ2-7; CDR3aa: CASTGLAAFPSYEQYF; CDR3nt: TGTGCCAGCACGGGACTAGCGGCCTTCCCCTCCTACGAGCAGTACTTC
abundance: .; d_gene: .; v_gene: TRBV10-2; j_gene: TRBJ1-1; CDR3aa: CASTPKQGLFNTEAFF; CDR3nt: TGCGCCAGCACCCCGAAACAGGGACTCTTTAACACTGAAGCTTTCTTT
abundance: .; d_gene: TRBD1; v_gene: TRBV5-1; j_gene: TRBJ1-6; CDR3aa: CASSVDRGNSPLHF; CDR3nt: TGCGCCAGCAGCGTGGACAGGGGGAATTCACCCCTCCACTTT
abundance: .; d_gene: .; v_gene: TRBV28; j_gene: TRBJ2-6; CDR3aa: CASSFPEGGGSGANVLTF; CDR3nt: TGTGCCAGCAGTTTCCCCGAAGGGGGGGGATCTGGGGCCAACGTCCTGACTTTC
abundance: .; d_gene: TRBD2; v_gene: TRBV27; j_gene: TRBJ2-7; CDR3aa: CASSPPGRERSYEQYF; CDR3nt: TGTGCCAGCAGTCCCCCGGGGCGGGAGCGCTCCTACGAGCAGTACTTC
abundance: .; d_gene: .; v_gene: TRBV5-5; j_gene: TRBJ2-1; CDR3aa: CASSQEWSGPPYNEQFF; CDR3nt: TGTGCCAGCAGCCAAGAGTGGAGCGGGCCACCTTACAATGAGCAGTTCTTC
abundance: .; d_gene: .; v_gene: TRBV6-6; j_gene: TRBJ2-7; CDR3aa: CASSTVGKNSYEQYF; CDR3nt: TGTGCCAGCAGTACCGTCGGGAAGAACTCCTACGAGCAGTACTTC
abundance: .; d_gene: TRBD2; v_gene: TRBV6-6; j_gene: TRBJ2-3; CDR3aa: CASKLAGGLGTDTQYF; CDR3nt: TGTGCCAGCAAACTAGCGGGAGGTCTTGGCACAGATACGCAGTATTTT
abundance: once; d_gene: .; v_gene: TRBV5-1; j_gene: TRBJ1-1; CDR3aa: CASKRTEDTEAFF; CDR3nt: TGCGCCAGCAAAAGGACAGAGGACACTGAAGCTTTCTTT
abundance: .; d_gene: .; v_gene: TRBV7-8; j_gene: TRBJ1-6; CDR3aa: CASSTRSSYNSPLHF; CDR3nt: TGTGCCAGCAGCACCCGAAGCTCCTATAATTCACCCCTCCACTTT
abundance: .; d_gene: TRBD2; v_gene: TRBV19; j_gene: TRBJ2-2; CDR3aa: CASNIAGGPRRELFF; CDR3nt: TGTGCCAGTAATATAGCGGGAGGGCCCCGGAGGGAGCTGTTTTTT
abundance: .; d_gene: TRBD1; v_gene: TRBV5-8; j_gene: TRBJ1-3; CDR3aa: CASSSPDRGSGNTIYF; CDR3nt: TGTGCCAGCAGCTCCCCGGACAGGGGGAGTGGAAACACCATATATTTT
abundance: .; d_gene: .; v_gene: TRBV5-4; j_gene: TRBJ2-3; CDR3aa: CASRSTATDTQYF; CDR3nt: TGTGCCAGCAGAAGCACAGCCACAGATACGCAGTATTTT
abundance: .; d_gene: .; v_gene: TRBV11-3; j_gene: TRBJ1-3; CDR3aa: CASSLGGARNTIYF; CDR3nt: TGTGCCAGCAGCTTAGGAGGGGCCAGAAACACCATATATTTT
abundance: .; d_gene: .; v_gene: TRBV28; j_gene: TRBJ1-1; CDR3aa: CASSSAGRRTEAFF; CDR3nt: TGTGCCAGCAGTTCCGCAGGGAGGCGGACTGAAGCTTTCTTT